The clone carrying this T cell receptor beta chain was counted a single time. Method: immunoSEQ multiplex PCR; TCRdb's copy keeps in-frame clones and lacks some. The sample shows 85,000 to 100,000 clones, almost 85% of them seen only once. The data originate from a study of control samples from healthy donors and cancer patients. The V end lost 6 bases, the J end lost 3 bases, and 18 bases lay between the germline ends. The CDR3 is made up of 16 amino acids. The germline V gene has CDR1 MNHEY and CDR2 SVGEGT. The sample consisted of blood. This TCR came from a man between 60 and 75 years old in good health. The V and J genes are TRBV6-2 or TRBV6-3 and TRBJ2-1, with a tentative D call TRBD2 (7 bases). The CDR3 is CASSRVGGGFYNEQFF. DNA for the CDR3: TGTGCCAGCAGCCGCGTGGGGGGGGGCTTCTACAATGAGCAGTTCTTC.